Listed here are 30 T cell receptor beta chains from one sample, sequenced in a study of OX40 agonist ivuxolimab in advanced cancers. The library relied on the immunoSEQ multiplex PCR assay. In its TCRdb copy, this immuneACCESS table keeps in-frame sequences only and misses some clones. Where compared with another copy, unresolved V genes explain less than half of these, and the others have no known cause. The sample table records roughly 60,000 clones; 84% of these occur just once. Together, the top ten hold 4% to 5.5% of the sample. This sample comprised CD4+ or CD8+ T cells sorted from blood, obtained in a trial of the OX40 agonist ivuxolimab. The receptors were gathered from an adult with an advanced solid tumor such as melanoma, head and neck, liver or kidney cancer.

The rearrangement joins TRBV27 to TRBJ2-3; D gene unclear. The CDR3 sequence is 15 residues long. Per the germline V gene, CDR1 is MNHEY and CDR2 is SMNVEV (reference sequence). V dropped 5 bases and J dropped 2 bases, with 14 bases sitting between them. CDR3 DNA sequence: TGTGCCAGCAGTCTGGGATACGCGTACACAGATACGCAGTATTTT. This translates into CASSLGYAYTDTQYF.

V is TRBV7-3 and J is TRBJ2-1; D is unresolved. The germline V gene has CDR1 SGHTA and CDR2 FQGTGA. The V end lost 1 base, the J end lost 4 bases, and 5 bases lay between the germline ends. This CDR3 contains 13 residues. CDR3 protein: CASSLIAYNEQFF. The CDR3 bases are TGTGCCAGCAGCTTAATAGCTTACAATGAGCAGTTCTTC.

The chain carries TRBV5-1 and TRBJ1-1, with D unresolved. Germline V lookup: CDR1 SGHRS, CDR2 YFSETQ. V lost 0 bases, J lost 6 bases, and 9 bases lay in between. CDR3 size: 13 residues. Here the CDR3 reads CASSLGEAAEAFF. The CDR3 nucleotides are TGCGCCAGCAGCTTGGGGGAGGCGGCTGAAGCTTTCTTT.

V gene TRBV19 combines with J gene TRBJ1-3; 7 bases agree with TRBD1. The V and J ends lost 5 bases and 4 bases, in that order; junction bases with no gene match: 8. The CDR3 covers 15 residues. Germline loops: CDR1 LNHDA, CDR2 SQIVND (reference sequence). As DNA, the CDR3 is TGTGCCAGTAGTCCGCGACAGGGTGGAGGAAACACCATATATTTT. Protein: CASSPRQGGGNTIYF.

This clone was counted a few times. CDR3 loop: CASGLGDEKLFF. CDR3 nucleotide sequence: TGTGCCAGCGGATTGGGGGATGAAAAACTGTTTTTT. This chain connects TRBV28 to TRBJ1-4; D possibly corresponds to TRBD1 (5 bases). CDR1 MDHEN and CDR2 SYDVKM come from the germline V gene. The V end lost 8 bases, the J end lost 6 bases, and 10 bases lay between the germline ends. The length of the CDR3 is 12 residues.

This chain uses TRBV27 with TRBJ2-2, with TRBD2 identical over 7 bases. The junction had 1 base not matched to a gene; V was cut back by 3 bases and J by 0 bases. CDR1 MNHEY and CDR2 SMNVEV come from the germline V gene (reference sequence). CDR3 length equals 15 residues. CDR3 bases: TGTGCCAGCAGTTTCGGACTAGCGAACACCGGGGAGCTGTTTTTT. Translation gives CASSFGLANTGELFF.

This clone appeared a single time. The chain employs TRBV7-6 and TRBJ1-2; 8 bases fit TRBD1. The J segment lost 4 bases and the V segment lost 5 bases, leaving 6 bases of the junction unmatched. Germline CDR1 reads SGHVS; CDR2 reads FNYEAQ. The CDR3 totals 14 residues. The DNA for the CDR3 is TGTGCCAGCAGCCCCTCTGACAGGGGCTATGGCTACACCTTC. The encoded protein is CASSPSDRGYGYTF.

This clone was observed a few times. The chain uses TRBV28 and TRBJ1-5, with 9 bases that match TRBD1. Per the germline V gene, CDR1 is MDHEN and CDR2 is SYDVKM. This CDR3 contains 14 residues. J was trimmed by 11 bases and V by 0 bases; bases with no gene match: 5. The CDR3 DNA reads as TGTGCCAGCAGTTTATGGCGGGGACAGGGAGCCCAGCATTTT. Protein: CASSLWRGQGAQHF.

This clone has just a few counts. The chain joins TRBV2 to TRBJ1-3; D possibly corresponds to TRBD1 (6 bases). Trimming stripped 7 bases from V and 0 bases from J, with 13 bases between. CDR1 and CDR2 from the germline V gene are SNHLY and FYNNEI. CDR3 size: 15 residues. CDR3 sequence reads: CASTRTAFSGNTIYF. The CDR3, as DNA: TGTGCCAGCACCCGGACAGCATTCTCTGGAAACACCATATATTTT.

This rearrangement joins TRBV5-1 to TRBJ2-7; no definite D call. V was clipped by 1 base and J by 1 base, with 6 bases between them. This CDR3 comprises 13 residues. CDR1 and CDR2 (germline): SGHRS, YFSETQ. CDR3 nucleotide sequence: TGCGCCAGCAGCTTGACAGATTCCTACGAGCAGTACTTC. It yields the protein CASSLTDSYEQYF.

The chain joins TRBV18 to TRBJ1-1; a possible D gene is TRBD1 (6 bases). V was shortened by 6 bases and J by 8 bases, with 13 bases between the two germline ends. From germline, CDR1 is KGHSH and CDR2 LQKENI. The CDR3 has 12 amino acids. CDR3 residues: CASSYQGQEAFF. DNA for the CDR3: TGTGCCAGCTCCTACCAGGGACAAGAAGCTTTCTTT.

V is TRBV19 and J is TRBJ1-1; TRBD1 might be the D (5 bases). V lost 7 bases and J lost 5, with 17 bases in between. In germline, CDR1 is LNHDA, CDR2 SQIVND (reference sequence). The CDR3 length is 14 residues. The CDR3 sequence: CASTPGSVRTEAFF. The CDR3 nucleotides read TGTGCCAGTACCCCAGGGTCGGTACGGACTGAAGCTTTCTTT.

The chain has TRBV2 and TRBJ1-2, with D unresolved. Germline values: CDR1 SNHLY, CDR2 FYNNEI. CDR3 length equals 14 residues. The V end was cut by 1 base, the J end by 4 bases, with 10 bases between. In DNA form, the CDR3 reads TGTGCCAGCAGTGAAGTACAGACCGGCTATGGCTACACCTTC. Its protein is CASSEVQTGYGYTF.

This clone was recorded once. The chain joins TRBV7-3 to TRBJ2-3; TRBD1 aligns across 9 bases. The CDR3 has 15 amino acids. V lost 0 bases, J lost 4 bases, and 2 bases stayed unmatched. Looked up from germline, CDR1 is SGHTA and CDR2 is FQGTGA. The chain's CDR3 is CASSLTDRGPDTQYF. As DNA, the CDR3 is TGTGCCAGCAGCTTAACGGACAGGGGCCCAGATACGCAGTATTTT.

V gene TRBV29-1 combines with J gene TRBJ2-1, with 10 bases that match TRBD2. V was clipped by 3 bases and J by 7 bases; unmatched bases: 3. CDR3 size: 13 residues. Germline V gene lookup returns CDR1 SQVTM and CDR2 ANQGSEA. Here the CDR3 DNA reads TGCAGCGTTGACCTAGCGGGAGCTAATGAGCAGTTCTTC. This codes for CSVDLAGANEQFF.

This clone was recorded only once. V is TRBV12-5 and J is TRBJ1-1, with 7 positions matching TRBD1. This CDR3 comprises 12 residues. Germline lookup yields CDR1 LGHNT and CDR2 FRNRAP. V was clipped by 2 bases and J by 7 bases; unmatched bases: 1. The CDR3 is CASGLNRGEAFF. The CDR3 DNA sequence: TGTGCTAGTGGTTTGAACAGGGGTGAAGCTTTCTTT.

The V gene is TRBV11-2, the J gene TRBJ1-2, with D hard to call. Germline-derived CDR1 and CDR2 are SGHAT and FQNNGV. CDR3 length: 15 amino acids. Trimming removed 5 bases at V and 4 bases at J, with 17 bases between. The CDR3 is CASSPLGVGSYGYTF. The CDR3 DNA sequence: TGTGCCAGCAGCCCGTTGGGTGTGGGCAGCTATGGCTACACCTTC.

CDR3 amino acids: CASSSSGTASYEQYF. As DNA, the CDR3 is TGTGCCAGCTCCTCCTCCGGGACAGCTTCCTACGAGCAGTACTTC. The chain combines TRBV18 with TRBJ2-7; 7 nucleotides line up with TRBD1. V lost 6 bases to trimming and J lost 1 base; unmatched junction nucleotides: 9. CDR1 is KGHSH and CDR2 is LQKENI in the germline V gene. This CDR3 spans 15 amino acids.

This clone was seen a handful of times. The V and J genes are TRBV5-1 and TRBJ1-4; the D is unclear. The germline V and J ends were trimmed by 0 bases and 0 bases, with 6 bases remaining between them. CDR3 length: 15 residues. Germline CDR1 reads SGHRS; CDR2 reads YFSETQ. The CDR3 loop is CASSLGAATNEKLFF. The CDR3 DNA follows: TGCGCCAGCAGCTTGGGGGCGGCAACTAATGAAAAACTGTTTTTT.

This clone has just one count. The V and J genes are TRBV6-6 and TRBJ2-7; possible D gene TRBD2, 5 bases. The CDR3 totals 13 residues. Looked up from germline, CDR1 is MNHNY and CDR2 is SVGAGI (reference sequence). Trimming pared 5 bases from V and 3 bases from J, leaving 11 bases between. For the CDR3, the DNA is TGTGCCAGCAGTGATGGACTGAACTACGAGCAGTACTTC. Translating it yields CASSDGLNYEQYF.

The CDR3 here is CASSEAYEQYF. In DNA, the CDR3 is TGTGCCAGCAGTGAAGCCTACGAGCAGTACTTC. The chain is built from TRBV2 and TRBJ2-5; no definite D call. With the DNA end fitting TRBJ2-7 better, the J assignment may be wrong. This CDR3 contains 11 residues. Germline V gene data show CDR1 as SNHLY and CDR2 as FYNNEI.

The chain combines TRBV5-1 with TRBJ2-7; TRBD2 matches at 9 bases. Germline CDR1 SGHRS, CDR2 YFSETQ. The V segment lost 6 bases and the J segment 7 bases; nucleotides outside the gene matches: 8. The CDR3 length is 13 residues. The CDR3 sequence is CASNLAGRGEQYF. In nucleotides, the CDR3 is TGCGCCAGCAACCTAGCGGGGCGGGGTGAGCAGTACTTC.

CDR3 in amino acids: CASSVQEDPGNEQFF. DNA for the CDR3: TGTGCCAGTAGTGTCCAGGAGGACCCCGGGAATGAGCAGTTCTTC. The rearrangement links TRBV19 to TRBJ2-1, with D possibly being TRBD2 (5 bases). The CDR3 has 15 amino acids. Trimming cost V 5 bases and J 7 bases, with 18 bases left between them. Germline loops: CDR1 LNHDA, CDR2 SQIVND (reference sequence).

This clone has more than one count but fewer than ten. The chain uses TRBV18 and TRBJ1-6, with 11 bases aligning to TRBD1. J lost 9 bases, V lost 4 bases, and 5 bases had no gene match. CDR1 is KGHSH and CDR2 is LQKENI in the germline V gene. The CDR3 has 15 residues. The CDR3 region is CASSRDGQGASPLHF. In DNA, the CDR3 is TGTGCCAGCTCACGGGACGGACAGGGGGCTTCACCCCTCCACTTT.

The gene calls are TRBV6-6 and TRBJ1-1; D is unresolved. The CDR3 length is 13 residues. V was cut by 2 bases and J by 7 bases, with 11 bases left in between. Germline CDR1 is MNHNY and CDR2 is SVGAGI (reference sequence). For the CDR3, the DNA is TGTGCCAGCAGTTACGAGGGTATGGGTGAAGCTTTCTTT. It codes for CASSYEGMGEAFF.

The rearrangement uses TRBV19 and TRBJ1-5, with 9 bases fitting TRBD1. Germline V gene data show CDR1 as LNHDA and CDR2 as SQIVND (reference sequence). The trim removed 9 bases at V and 6 bases at J, leaving 6 bases unmatched. CDR3 length: 13 amino acids. CDR3: CASSTGGRQPQHF. The DNA of the CDR3 is TGTGCCAGCAGCACAGGGGGCCGTCAGCCCCAGCATTTT.

The gene calls are TRBV6-1 and TRBJ2-7, with D possibly being TRBD2 (5 bases). CDR1 is MNHNS, CDR2 SASEGT, per germline. CDR3 size: 11 residues. Trimming took off 6 bases at V and 6 bases at J, with 9 bases between the two ends. Here the CDR3 reads CASRGAGEQYF. The CDR3 region has the DNA TGTGCCAGCAGGGGAGCCGGCGAGCAGTACTTC.

The chain employs TRBV18 and TRBJ2-7; TRBD1 might be the D (6 bases). Per germline, CDR1 KGHSH and CDR2 LQKENI. This CDR3 is built from 15 residues. V was pared by 4 bases and J by 7 bases, with 20 bases between. CDR3 coding DNA: TGTGCCAGCTCACACATTGCGACAGGCCAGCGGGAGCAGTACTTC. It specifies CASSHIATGQREQYF.

The V and J genes are TRBV14 and TRBJ1-1; TRBD1 might be the D (5 bases). CDR3 length: 13 residues. CDR1 is SGHDN, CDR2 FVKESK, per germline. V gave up 9 bases and J gave up 4 bases, with 15 bases separating them. CDR3 residues: CASSGPAATEAFF. The DNA of the CDR3 is TGTGCCAGTTCGGGGCCTGCGGCCACTGAAGCTTTCTTT.

This chain joins TRBV28 and TRBJ1-5, with a possible D match to TRBD1 (6 bases). The CDR3 has 14 residues. V lost 9 bases, J lost 4 bases, and 16 bases lay in between. The V gene's germline CDR1 is MDHEN and CDR2 SYDVKM. CDR3 nucleotides: TGTGCCAGTACTCGCCGGGACAATAATCAGCCCCAGCATTTT. This encodes CASTRRDNNQPQHF.